This T cell receptor beta chain was sequenced during a study of blood T cells in healthy people across ages. Using a J-beta primer mix together with a sample-barcoded 5' primer, a second PCR was run for about 7 to 12 cycles. TCRdb recomputed calls from the 5' RACE reads with MiXCR, one row per CDR3 protein. The sample lists about 930,000 distinct CDR3 sequences; 25% to 30% were seen once. V shed 1 base, J shed 3 bases, and the junction held 5 bases outside the gene matches. The CDR3 covers 14 residues. Per germline, CDR1 SQVTM and CDR2 ANQGSEA. These same records also appear under a second study, on T cells of mothers and their children. That work adds: The whole RNA yield was converted to cDNA, roughly 1.5 ug per 15 ul.

The gene calls are TRBV29-1 and TRBJ1-1; 7 nucleotides agree with TRBD1. This sequence originates from a woman in her thirties or forties in good health. Sequences were obtained from blood. The CDR3 here is CSVEGSRGDTEAFF. CDR3 bases: TGCAGCGTTGAAGGAAGCAGGGGGGACACTGAAGCTTTCTTT.